This T cell receptor (beta chain) was captured in a study of cytomegalovirus exposure and HLA in healthy donors. The V and J ends lost 0 bases and 2 bases respectively, with 15 bases between them. This CDR3 region has 17 residues. Germline V gene data show CDR1 as LGHNA and CDR2 as YSLEER. Measured with immunoSEQ multiplex PCR; TCRdb has only the in-frame clones, and not every one. The sample has fewer than 200,000 clones; approximately 87% are singletons. From the approximately 120-subject validation cohort, which was separate from the roughly 710-subject first cohort, the donors were drawn. This receptor was identified in a woman aged 25 to 39 in good health and CMV-seronegative. The sequenced sample was PBMCs. The chain employs TRBV4-3 and TRBJ2-3; D is uncertain. For the CDR3, the DNA is TGCGCCAGCAGCCAAGAAGGATCGGGTGCTCTCACAGATACGCAGTATTTT. Translation: CASSQEGSGALTDTQYF.